Detailed here is one TCR beta chain. This sample was included in a study of blood T cell repertoires in COVID-19. Study information: Samples came from the United States, Italy and Spain, spanning acute and convalescent COVID-19. PBMCs, B-cell-depleted T cells, or T cells were the source of the cDNA or gDNA that made up the material.

From germline, CDR1 is SGHRS and CDR2 YFSETQ. Trimming took 4 bases from V and 8 from J; bases not matched to a gene: 8. This CDR3 has 13 residues. Per the original data handling: Reference gene primer amplification gave nucleated cell count estimates. This table comes from immunoSEQ multiplex PCR, and its TCRdb copy is limited to in-frame clones, with some not included. From that table come the V and J calls and clone size; the DNA was used to work out D and trimming. Of more than 90,000 clones detected, roughly 83% appear once; the ten largest clones hold about 0.8%. The chain combines TRBV5-1 with TRBJ1-2, with 7 bases lining up with TRBD1. The specimen sequenced was peripheral blood. The receptor was derived from a woman in her 70s with acute or convalescent COVID-19. This CDR3 reads CASSGRQGGGYTF. The DNA of the CDR3 is TGCGCCAGCAGCGGTCGACAGGGAGGCGGCTACACCTTC. Filled out from reference TRBV5-1 and TRBJ1-2, the complete variable domain reads KAGVTQTPRYLIKTRGQQVTLSCSPISGHRSVSWYQQTPGQGLQFLFEYFSETQRNKGNFPGRFSGRQFSNSRSEMNVSTLELGDSALYLCASSGRQGGGYTFGSGTRLTVV.